Below are 29 T cell receptor beta chains sequenced from a single sample in a study of beta chain features in type 1 diabetes. Study-wide findings and caveats: People with Type 1 diabetes carried modestly yet significantly shorter TCRB CDR3s in all four CD4+ subsets.

What these receptors recognize is not known. The whole isolated RNA underwent reverse transcription, so sequencing captured expressed TCRB transcripts. Measured with immunoSEQ multiplex PCR; TCRdb has only the in-frame clones, and not every one. The repertoire holds 240,000 or so clones, with roughly 20% as singletons. The sequenced material came from naive CD4+ T cells from blood. These receptor sequences come from a woman aged 40-49 years with type 1 diabetes.

This clone was seen a handful of times. The chain has TRBV7-9 and TRBJ1-1; D ambiguous. Looked up from germline, CDR1 is SEHNR and CDR2 is FQNEAQ (reference sequence). CDR3 size: 11 residues. The V end lost 2 bases, the J end lost 8 bases, and 6 bases lay between the germline ends. As DNA, the CDR3 is TGTGCCAGCAGCTTACTTATCGAAGCTTTCTTT. This sequence encodes CASSLLIEAFF.

This clone was recorded a few times. The rearrangement joins TRBV29-1 to TRBJ2-2; D uncertain. Germline V gene data show CDR1 as SQVTM and CDR2 as ANQGSEA. Trimming took off 5 bases at V and 4 bases at J, with 5 bases between the two ends. The CDR3 loop spans 11 amino acids. The CDR3 nucleotides read TGCAGCGTTAGTAGCACCGGGGAGCTGTTTTTT. Protein product: CSVSSTGELFF.

This rearrangement joins TRBV21-1 to TRBJ2-5; the table's TRBD1 call for D was not verified on the DNA. TRBV21-1 is marked as a pseudogene. This CDR3 spans 13 amino acids. CDR3 sequence (DNA): TGTGCCAGCACTCGGGGACAGCAAGAGACCCAGTACTTC. Its protein product is CASTRGQQETQYF.

The chain has TRBV9 and TRBJ1-5; TRBD1 matches 7 bases. The length of the CDR3 is 15 residues. Germline CDR1 is SGDLS and CDR2 is YYNGEE. The ends lost 0 bases at V and 3 bases at J; junction bases unmatched: 3. The CDR3, as DNA: TGTGCCAGCAGCGTAGGCAGGGGGAACAATCAGCCCCAGCATTTT. Encoded protein: CASSVGRGNNQPQHF.

The chain combines TRBV9 with TRBJ2-3; TRBD2 aligns across 8 bases. Germline V gives CDR1 SGDLS, CDR2 YYNGEE. Losses at the gene ends were 7 bases for V and 4 bases for J; bases not matched to a gene: 14. The CDR3 totals 16 residues. For the CDR3, the DNA is TGTGCCAGCTCGCGTAACCCGGGAGGGCAAGCAGATACGCAGTATTTT. Residues: CASSRNPGGQADTQYF.

The chain links TRBV9 to TRBJ2-4, with a possible D match to TRBD2 (6 bases). The CDR3 sequence is 14 residues long. Trimming shortened V by 0 bases and J by 6 bases, and 10 bases separated the two germline ends. From germline, CDR1 is SGDLS and CDR2 YYNGEE. DNA of the CDR3: TGTGCCAGCAGCGTAGGGGAGCGGGTAAACATTCAGTACTTC. The encoded protein is CASSVGERVNIQYF.

The chain recombines TRBV6-5 with TRBJ1-5, with a possible D match to TRBD1 (6 bases). The V end was cut by 8 bases, the J end by 0 bases, with 14 bases between. CDR1 is MNHEY, CDR2 SVGAGI, per germline. This CDR3 is 15 amino acids long. The CDR3 loop reads CASGQGPHSNQPQHF. The DNA for the CDR3 is TGTGCCAGCGGCCAGGGGCCCCATAGCAATCAGCCCCAGCATTTT.

This clone turned up a few times. The V gene is TRBV28, the J gene TRBJ2-7, with a possible D match to TRBD2 (6 bases). Germline CDR1 is MDHEN and CDR2 is SYDVKM. There are 15 residues in the CDR3. V was trimmed by 5 bases and J by 0 bases, leaving 14 bases between them. CDR3 DNA sequence: TGTGCCAGCAGTCGGCGGGACGCGTACTCCTACGAGCAGTACTTC. It translates to CASSRRDAYSYEQYF.

The rearrangement uses TRBV28 and TRBJ1-5, with 9 nucleotides matching TRBD1. This CDR3 has 15 amino acids. With V trimmed by 5 bases and J by 6 bases, 8 bases remained unmatched. CDR1 is MDHEN and CDR2 is SYDVKM in the germline V gene. The DNA for the CDR3 is TGTGCCAGCAGTCCACGTGACAGGGGGACTCAGCCCCAGCATTTT. This gives the protein CASSPRDRGTQPQHF.

This clone was seen a few times. CDR3 loop: CASSLSSGYEQYF. Written as DNA, the CDR3 is TGTGCCAGCAGCTTATCGTCAGGGTACGAGCAGTACTTC. The chain is built from TRBV7-6 and TRBJ2-7; tentative D call: TRBD1 (5 bases). CDR3 length equals 13 residues. CDR1 is SGHVS, CDR2 FNYEAQ, per germline. Trimming cost V 2 bases and J 4 bases, with 9 bases left between them.

This clone appeared a few times. CDR3 DNA: TGTGCCAGCTCACCTCAGGCACACAACCCGGCCTACGAGCAGTACTTC. It codes for CASSPQAHNPAYEQYF. This chain links TRBV18 with TRBJ2-7; the D is unclear. This CDR3 contains 16 residues. Germline assignment: CDR1 KGHSH and CDR2 LQKENI. V lost 3 bases to trimming and J lost 2 bases, with 17 bases between them.

This clone was counted a few times. The chain couples TRBV15 to TRBJ2-1, with a weak D call TRBD2 (5 bases). The CDR3 has 14 amino acids. Germline CDR1 is LNHNV and CDR2 is YYDKDF (reference sequence). The V and J ends lost 2 bases and 2 bases respectively, with 7 bases between them. The DNA for the CDR3 is TGTGCCACCAGCAGACCCGGGACCTACAATGAGCAGTTCTTC. The encoded protein is CATSRPGTYNEQFF.

V gene TRBV7-8 combines with J gene TRBJ2-3, with 9 bases that match TRBD1. Germline V gene lookup returns CDR1 SGHVS and CDR2 FQNEAQ. The CDR3 covers 14 residues. V was clipped by 5 bases and J by 8 bases; unmatched bases: 8. The CDR3 DNA follows: TGTGCCAGCAGCGACAGGACAGGGGAAGTTACGCAGTATTTT. This sequence encodes CASSDRTGEVTQYF.

This clone was recorded a few times. J is TRBJ2-5 and V is TRBV15; D not resolved. The CDR3 extends over 13 amino acids. The V and J ends lost 0 bases and 3 bases respectively, with 5 bases between them. The germline gives CDR1 LNHNV, CDR2 YYDKDF (reference sequence). The CDR3 coding sequence is TGTGCCACCAGCAGAGATCTCGAAGAGACCCAGTACTTC. Its translation: CATSRDLEETQYF.

The rearrangement links TRBV6-6 to TRBJ2-2; TRBD2 might be the D (5 bases). Looked up from germline, CDR1 is MNHNY and CDR2 is SVGAGI (reference sequence). V lost 3 bases to trimming and J lost 5 bases, with 7 bases between them. The CDR3 has 13 amino acids. This CDR3 is CASSYRETGELFF. CDR3 bases: TGTGCCAGCAGTTATCGGGAAACCGGGGAGCTGTTTTTT.

This chain links TRBV18 with TRBJ2-5; weak D call: TRBD2 (5 bases). V was pared by 6 bases and J by 5 bases, with 13 bases between. The CDR3 spans 13 residues. Germline-derived CDR1 and CDR2 are KGHSH and LQKENI. CDR3: CASSDPSGETQYF. CDR3 coding DNA: TGTGCCAGCTCTGACCCGTCGGGGGAGACCCAGTACTTC.

The chain recombines TRBV5-1 with TRBJ2-7, with TRBD2 matching 10 bases. In germline, CDR1 is SGHRS, CDR2 YFSETQ. Unmatched junction bases numbered 7, after V lost 0 bases and J lost 1 base. The CDR3 contains 17 residues. The CDR3 region has the DNA TGCGCCAGCAGCTTGGTAGTAGCGGGAGGCCTTTCCTACGAGCAGTACTTC. It codes for CASSLVVAGGLSYEQYF.

J is TRBJ1-5 and V is TRBV15; no clear D. The CDR3 is made up of 12 amino acids. With 2 bases removed from V and 4 bases from J, the gap between germline ends came to 3 bases. From germline, CDR1 is LNHNV and CDR2 YYDKDF (reference sequence). CDR3 sequence: CATSRPNQPQHF. The CDR3 bases are TGTGCCACCAGCAGACCAAATCAGCCCCAGCATTTT.

This clone appeared a few times. The chain links TRBV19 to TRBJ1-5; D is perhaps TRBD1 (5 bases). Trimming took 5 bases from V and 4 from J, leaving 9 bases between them. The CDR3 spans 13 residues. Germline V lookup: CDR1 LNHDA, CDR2 SQIVND (reference sequence). The DNA for the CDR3 is TGTGCCAGTAGTGTCACAGGAAATCAGCCCCAGCATTTT. The encoded protein is CASSVTGNQPQHF.

The V and J genes are TRBV7-2 and TRBJ2-1, with TRBD2 identical over 7 bases. The CDR3 is 16 amino acids. CDR1 and CDR2 from the germline V gene are SGHTA and FQGNSA. J lost 2 bases, V lost 1 base, and 5 bases had no gene match. The CDR3 spells CASSLDPGGTYNEQFF. The DNA of the CDR3 is TGTGCCAGCAGCTTAGATCCGGGGGGTACCTACAATGAGCAGTTCTTC.

With regard to this clone: The DNA is omitted, as the CDR3 cannot be located on it reliably, and the CDR3 follows TCRdb's listing. The J gene is TRBJ2-1, the V gene TRBV4-1; no DNA check was done on the table's D call, TRBD2. The CDR3 is 17 amino acids in total, end residues counted. Germline-derived CDR1 and CDR2 are MGHRA and YSYEKL. The CDR3 region is CASSQDGDFRGSNEQFF.

This clone turned up a few times. This chain joins TRBV2 and TRBJ2-1; D is undetermined. Germline V CDR1 and CDR2: SNHLY, FYNNEI. The length of the CDR3 is 13 residues. Between the trimmed V and J ends, which lost 2 bases and 8 bases, there was a span of 10 bases. The CDR3 loop reads CASSELRRYEQFF. DNA of the CDR3: TGTGCCAGCAGTGAACTTCGGCGGTATGAGCAGTTCTTC.

CDR3 in amino acids: CASSRAGYGYTF. CDR3 nucleotide sequence: TGTGCCAGCTCACGCGCGGGATATGGCTACACCTTC. J is TRBJ1-2 and V is TRBV18; unclear D gene. Deletions cut 4 bases from V and 5 bases from J, with 8 bases between. Per the germline V gene, CDR1 is KGHSH and CDR2 is LQKENI. The length of the CDR3 is 12 residues. Full variable domain (remainder filled in from reference TRBV18 and TRBJ1-2): NAGVMQNPRHLVRRRGQEARLRCSPMKGHSHVYWYRQLPEEGLKFMVYLQKENIIDESGMPKERFSAEFPKEGPSILRIQQVVRGDSAAYFCASSRAGYGYTFGSGTRLTVV.

The chain combines TRBV9 with TRBJ1-6, with D unclear. Germline lookup yields CDR1 SGDLS and CDR2 YYNGEE. CDR3 size: 14 residues. V was cut by 4 bases and J by 5 bases, with 10 bases left in between. CDR3 protein: CASSKIPDNSPLHF. For the CDR3, the DNA is TGTGCCAGCAGCAAAATCCCCGATAATTCACCCCTCCACTTT.

In this sample, this clone turned up a few times. Compared with germline, one end of the junction differs, possibly owing to a read error. The chain couples TRBV25-1 to TRBJ2-7; D may be TRBD1 (5 bases). CDR1 and CDR2 from the germline V gene are MGHDK and SYGVNS. The CDR3 is 13 amino acids. The CDR3 spells CASSEFTSRAQYF. As DNA, the CDR3 is TGTGCCAGCAGCGAATTTACCAGCAGGGCGCAGTACTTC.

In this sample, this clone turned up a few times. The V call is TRBV5-1, the J call TRBJ2-1; possible D gene TRBD2, 6 bases. V lost 1 base and J lost 9, with 20 bases in between. The CDR3 covers 16 residues. Germline assignment: CDR1 SGHRS and CDR2 YFSETQ. The CDR3 is CASSLSRGGLSGEQFF. CDR3 in DNA: TGCGCCAGCAGCTTGTCGCGGGGCGGACTCTCGGGTGAGCAGTTCTTC.

This clone was recorded a few times. The CDR3 DNA reads as TGTGCCAGCAGCGTAACGGGACAGGGTTTAGAAGCTTTCTTT. This encodes CASSVTGQGLEAFF. The chain is built from TRBV9 and TRBJ1-1; 9 bases agree with TRBD1. The CDR3 has 14 residues. CDR1 is SGDLS and CDR2 is YYNGEE in the germline V gene. After removal of 1 base from V and 8 bases from J, the junction contained 6 bases not matched to a gene. The entire variable domain, with the rest obtained from reference TRBV9 and TRBJ1-1, is as follows: DSGVTQTPKHLITATGQRVTLRCSPRSGDLSVYWYQQSLDQGLQFLIQYYNGEERAKGNILERFSAQQFPDLHSELNLSSLELGDSALYFCASSVTGQGLEAFFGQGTRLTVV.

There are a few counts of this clone. This chain uses TRBV18 with TRBJ1-2; the D is unclear. Per the germline V gene, CDR1 is KGHSH and CDR2 is LQKENI. V was pared by 2 bases and J by 2 bases, with 9 bases between. The CDR3 is made up of 14 amino acids. CDR3 DNA sequence: TGTGCCAGCTCACCAAATACAGACAACTATGGCTACACCTTC. Translating gives CASSPNTDNYGYTF. The full variable domain, completed using reference TRBV18 and TRBJ1-2, is NAGVMQNPRHLVRRRGQEARLRCSPMKGHSHVYWYRQLPEEGLKFMVYLQKENIIDESGMPKERFSAEFPKEGPSILRIQQVVRGDSAAYFCASSPNTDNYGYTFGSGTRLTVV.

The chain uses TRBV7-8 and TRBJ1-2, with 8 bases matching TRBD1. The germline V gene has CDR1 SGHVS and CDR2 FQNEAQ. The CDR3 extends over 15 amino acids. J was trimmed by 3 bases and V by 5 bases; bases with no gene match: 8. The CDR3 DNA follows: TGTGCCAGCAGCCTAATGGGGACAGGCGACTATGGCTACACCTTC. Amino acids: CASSLMGTGDYGYTF.